The rows below give T cell receptor beta chains drawn from one sample of a study of vaccination and CD4 T cells after COVID-19. TCRdb called the PCR reads again in MiXCR, with one record for every CDR3 protein. The sample lists under 15,000 distinct CDR3 sequences, 41% occurring once. Antigens for these TCRs are unknown. This specimen consisted of CD4+ T cells from blood, cultured in vitro, obtained after SARS-CoV-2 vaccination. Receptors were obtained from a human donor who had recovered from COVID-19. CDR3s include the opening cysteine and the closing phenylalanine or tryptophan. A D gene is named only where the DNA matches it firmly. Only some rows state a clone size, as once, few, many or a class for expanded clones.

>TRBV25-1|TRBJ1-1|TRBD1|.
TGTGCCAGCAAGGAGACAGGGGGCACTGAAGCTTTCTTT
CASKETGGTEAFF
>TRBV10-3|TRBJ1-2|TRBD1|few
TGTGCCATCAGAGGACAGGGTGCTCATGGCTACACCTTC
CAIRGQGAHGYTF
>TRBV2|TRBJ2-3|.|.
TGTGCCAGCAGTGAAACTTTTCGGACAGTCACAGATACGCAGTATTTT
CASSETFRTVTDTQYF
>TRBV6-1|TRBJ1-2|.|few
TGTGCCAGCAGTGAGGTTAACTATGGCTACACCTTC
CASSEVNYGYTF
>TRBV7-2|TRBJ1-1|.|.
TGTGCCAGCAGCCCAAACGGGGGGCGTACGGCTTTCTTT
CASSPNGGRTAFF
>TRBV5-3|TRBJ2-7|TRBD1|.
TGTGCCAGCAGCCGGGACAGGGCCTACGAGCAGTACTTC
CASSRDRAYEQYF
>TRBV28|TRBJ2-3|.|few
TGTGCCAGCAGTTTAATGAGGGGAGATACGCAGTATTTT
CASSLMRGDTQYF
>TRBV15|TRBJ1-6|.|few
TGTGCCACCAGCAGTGGGGGGGCCAGGCGAAATTCACCCCTCCACTTT
CATSSGGARRNSPLHF
>TRBV20-1|TRBJ2-3|.|.
TGCAGTGCTAGGGAGCGGGCCCCTATTTTT
CSARERAPIF
>TRBV4-3|TRBJ2-7|.|few
TGCGCCAGCAGCCAAGGGGCAGCGAGCTCCTACGAGCAGTACTTC
CASSQGAASSYEQYF
>TRBV2|TRBJ2-5|.|.
TGTGCCAGCAGTGAGGGTGGGACCCAGTACTTC
CASSEGGTQYF
>TRBV6-1|TRBJ2-6|.|.
TGTGCCAGCACAGACAGCTCTGGGGCCAACGTCCTGACTTTC
CASTDSSGANVLTF
>TRBV30|TRBJ1-5|TRBD1|few
TGTGCCTGGGACAGGGGAAGCAATCAGCCCCAGCATTTT
CAWDRGSNQPQHF
>TRBV11-2|TRBJ2-1|TRBD1|.
TGTGCCAGCAGCTTAGTGGGGACAGGGTCATGGAATGAGCAGTTCTTC
CASSLVGTGSWNEQFF
>TRBV27|TRBJ1-4|.|.
TGTGCCAGCAGTTTCCGACAGACAAGCGAAAAACTGTTTTTT
CASSFRQTSEKLFF
>TRBV20-1|TRBJ2-4|TRBD2|.
TGCAGTGCTAGGCTAGCGGCCGCCAAAAACATTCAGTACTTC
CSARLAAAKNIQYF